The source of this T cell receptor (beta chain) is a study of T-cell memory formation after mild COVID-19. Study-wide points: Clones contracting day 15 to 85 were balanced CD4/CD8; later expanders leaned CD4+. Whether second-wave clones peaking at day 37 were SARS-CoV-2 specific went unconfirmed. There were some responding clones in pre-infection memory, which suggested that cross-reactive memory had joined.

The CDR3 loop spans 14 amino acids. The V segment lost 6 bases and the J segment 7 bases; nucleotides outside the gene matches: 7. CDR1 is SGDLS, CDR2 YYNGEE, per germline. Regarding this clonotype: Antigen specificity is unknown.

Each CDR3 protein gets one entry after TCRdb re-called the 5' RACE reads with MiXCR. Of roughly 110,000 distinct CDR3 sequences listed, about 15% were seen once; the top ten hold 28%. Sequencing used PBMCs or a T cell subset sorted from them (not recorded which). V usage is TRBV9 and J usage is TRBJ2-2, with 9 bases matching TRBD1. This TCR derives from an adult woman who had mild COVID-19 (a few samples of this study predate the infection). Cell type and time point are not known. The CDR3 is CASTGTGMVGELFF. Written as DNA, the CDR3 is TGTGCCAGCACCGGGACAGGGATGGTCGGGGAGCTGTTTTTT.